The rows below give T cell receptor beta chains drawn from one sample of a study of T cells in Graves' hyperthyroidism and ophthalmopathy. One entry per CDR3 protein results from TCRdb running MiXCR on the multiplex PCR reads. The repertoire has about 130,000 distinct CDR3 sequences, less than 25% of them found once; the top ten carry over 60%. The source material was blood. The receptors shown here come from a woman aged 45-65 years with Graves' hyperthyroidism that later progressed to Graves' ophthalmopathy. The CDR3 runs from the conserved cysteine through the conserved F or W. The order of the fields is V gene, D gene, clone size, J gene, CDR3 length, CDR3 protein, CDR3 DNA. The D gene is left open where the match is weak. Only part of the rows carry a size: once, few, many, or a class if the clone is expanded.

TRBV6-1	TRBD2	many	TRBJ2-3	17	CASSYGSSGSRADTQYF	TGTGCCAGCAGTTACGGGTCTAGCGGGAGTAGGGCAGATACGCAGTATTTT
TRBV18	TRBD2	many	TRBJ2-1	15	CASSISSGIFGEQFF	TGTGCCAGCTCAATATCTAGCGGGATATTTGGTGAGCAGTTCTTC
TRBV29-1	NA	NA	TRBJ2-1	14	CSVESSPNYNEQFF	TGCAGCGTTGAAAGCAGTCCGAACTACAATGAGCAGTTCTTC
TRBV18	NA	many	TRBJ2-1	12	CASSPLGPEQFF	TGTGCCAGCTCACCACTGGGTCCTGAGCAGTTCTTC
TRBV30	NA	NA	TRBJ1-1	16	CAWNLRYGEVNTEAFF	TGTGCCTGGAACCTACGGTATGGGGAGGTGAACACTGAAGCTTTCTTT
TRBV11-1	NA	NA	TRBJ2-1	16	CASSPTGSGNYNEQFF	TGTGCCAGCAGCCCCACCGGCAGCGGTAATTACAATGAGCAGTTCTTC
TRBV28	NA	NA	TRBJ2-1	12	CASSFGYNEQFF	TGTGCCAGCAGTTTTGGGTACAATGAGCAGTTCTTC
TRBV28	TRBD2	NA	TRBJ2-5	14	CASSSGLAIETQYF	TGTGCCAGCAGTTCGGGACTAGCTATAGAGACCCAGTACTTC
TRBV20-1	TRBD2	many	TRBJ2-5	12	CSARSGGETQYF	TGCAGTGCTAGAAGCGGGGGGGAGACCCAGTACTTC
TRBV2	NA	many	TRBJ1-2	14	CASRFPGRDYGYTF	TGTGCCAGCAGATTCCCAGGGAGGGACTATGGCTACACCTTC
TRBV28	NA	many	TRBJ2-7	11	CVSQGGHEQYF	TGTGTCTCCCAAGGAGGGCACGAGCAGTACTTC
TRBV7-9	NA	few	TRBJ2-7	14	CASSVNSASYEQYF	TGTGCCAGCAGCGTAAACAGCGCCTCCTACGAGCAGTACTTC
TRBV6-5	NA	few	TRBJ1-2	14	CASSYSAPQLGYTF	TGTGCCAGCAGTTACTCAGCGCCCCAGCTTGGCTACACCTTC
TRBV7-2	NA	NA	TRBJ2-7	18	CASSLTPTGSSSSYEQYF	TGTGCCAGCAGCTTGACTCCAACAGGGTCCTCTTCCTCCTACGAGCAGTACTTC
TRBV7-3	TRBD1	many	TRBJ2-7	14	CASSTQGWGVEQYF	TGTGCCAGCAGCACACAGGGGTGGGGAGTCGAGCAGTACTTC
TRBV19	NA	few	TRBJ1-2	13	CASTSTGNYGYTF	TGTGCCAGTACCTCCACTGGAAACTATGGCTACACCTTC
TRBV20-1	TRBD2	many	TRBJ2-5	17	CSARDSRPSGSRETQYF	TGCAGTGCTAGAGATTCCCGGCCTAGCGGGAGTCGGGAGACCCAGTACTTC
TRBV4-1	NA	few	TRBJ1-2	14	CASSQDPQGYGYTF	TGCGCCAGCAGCCAAGATCCACAGGGCTATGGCTACACCTTC
TRBV28	NA	NA	TRBJ2-1	15	CASSLSRRTYNEQFF	TGTGCCAGCAGTTTATCGAGGCGGACTTACAATGAGCAGTTCTTC
TRBV28	NA	NA	TRBJ1-4	13	CASSQAAREKLFF	TGTGCCAGCAGTCAGGCCGCGAGGGAAAAACTGTTTTTT
TRBV20-1	TRBD2	NA	TRBJ2-1	16	CSARGPGLSHYNEQFF	TGCAGTGCTAGAGGACCGGGACTATCTCACTACAATGAGCAGTTCTTC
TRBV2	NA	many	TRBJ2-1	14	CASAHASSYNEQFF	TGTGCCAGCGCGCACGCGAGCTCCTACAATGAGCAGTTCTTC
TRBV30	NA	once	TRBJ1-1	14	CAWSVGSRVAEAFF	TGTGCCTGGAGTGTTGGGTCGAGGGTCGCTGAAGCTTTCTTT
TRBV7-9	NA	many	TRBJ2-3	15	CASSPRGRGTDTQYF	TGTGCCAGCAGCCCGAGGGGGAGGGGTACAGATACGCAGTATTTT
TRBV28	NA	many	TRBJ2-5	14	CASSPRGGGETQYF	TGTGCCAGCAGTCCCAGGGGGGGGGGAGAGACCCAGTACTTC
TRBV5-1	TRBD2	many	TRBJ2-2	18	CASSLERLAGRNTGELFF	TGCGCCAGCAGCTTGGAGAGGCTAGCGGGACGTAACACCGGGGAGCTGTTTTTT
TRBV2	TRBD1	many	TRBJ2-5	14	CASSVDRAKETQYF	TGTGCCAGCAGTGTTGACAGGGCCAAAGAGACCCAGTACTTC
TRBV5-1	NA	NA	TRBJ1-1	16	CASSLVGTPMNTEAFF	TGCGCCAGCAGCTTGGTAGGGACACCTATGAACACTGAAGCTTTCTTT
TRBV12-3/TRBV12-4	NA	NA	TRBJ1-5	15	CASSWSLSPNQPQHF	TGTGCCAGCAGTTGGTCGTTGTCCCCCAATCAGCCCCAGCATTTT